This T cell receptor beta chain appears in the sequencing data of a study of CD8+ T cells in alopecia areata. Researchers took lesional scalp punch biopsies and peripheral blood from people who were alopecia areata patients. V dropped 1 base and J dropped 0 bases, with 13 bases sitting between them. The CDR3 runs to 17 residues. The V gene's germline CDR1 is SNHLY and CDR2 FYNNEI. As the sequencing template, cDNA was produced by extracting RNA and reverse transcribing it. This table comes from immunoSEQ multiplex PCR, and its TCRdb copy is limited to in-frame clones, with some not included. This table has about 12,000 clones, roughly 65% appearing once.

The sequence was obtained from a human donor with alopecia areata. Sequenced material: skin. The V gene is TRBV2, the J gene TRBJ1-5; D remains unclear. The CDR3 nucleotides read TGTGCCAGCAGTGAAGTAAGTCTTCTCCTTAGCAATCAGCCCCAGCATTTT. Translated, it gives CASSEVSLLLSNQPQHF.